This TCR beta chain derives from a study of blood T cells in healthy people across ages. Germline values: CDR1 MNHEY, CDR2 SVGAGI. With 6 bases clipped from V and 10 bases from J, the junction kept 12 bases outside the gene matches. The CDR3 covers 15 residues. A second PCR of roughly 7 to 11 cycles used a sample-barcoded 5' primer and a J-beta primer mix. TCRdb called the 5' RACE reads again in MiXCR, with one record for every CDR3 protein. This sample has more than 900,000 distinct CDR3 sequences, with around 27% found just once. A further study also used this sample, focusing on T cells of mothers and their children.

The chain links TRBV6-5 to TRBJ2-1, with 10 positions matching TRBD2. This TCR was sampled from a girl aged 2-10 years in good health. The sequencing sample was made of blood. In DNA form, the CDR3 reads TGTGCCAGCAGGAGAGGACTAGCGGATACGGTGGAGCAGTTCTTC. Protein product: CASRRGLADTVEQFF.